This T cell receptor (beta chain) comes out of a study of cytomegalovirus exposure and HLA in healthy donors. Study background: Unique TCRs numbering about 85 million, obtained from HLA-typed donors, made up an early data release.

Vbeta (60) and Jbeta (13) primers were used in the PCR. This table comes from immunoSEQ multiplex PCR, and its TCRdb copy is limited to in-frame clones, with some not included. The table includes approximately 210,000 clones, about 85% detected once. From germline, CDR1 is SGHAT and CDR2 FQNNGV. The V gene lost 3 bases and the J gene lost 1 base, with 13 bases spanning the gap. The CDR3 loop spans 16 amino acids. The sequence derives from a woman aged 45-65 years in good health and CMV-seronegative. What was sequenced was PBMCs. The rearrangement links TRBV11-2 to TRBJ1-3, with unresolved D. The CDR3 sequence: CASSFSPGSSGNTIYF. The CDR3 nucleotides are TGTGCCAGCAGCTTTAGCCCCGGATCATCTGGAAACACCATATATTTT.